The clone carrying this TCR beta chain was detected only once. Its cognate antigen is unknown. The sample belongs to a study of T cell responses to AZD1222 COVID-19 vaccine. Whole-study context: Pooled samples include second doses given at about 4 or 12 weeks.

Study-level points and caveats: Repertoires were obtained only post-peak T cell response.

Per germline, CDR1 KGHSH and CDR2 LQKENI. This CDR3 region has 13 residues. Trimming removed 3 bases from V and 5 bases from J, with 10 bases in between. Assay: immunoSEQ multiplex PCR; the TCRdb copy retains only in-frame clones and omits some. In the table there are approximately 110,000 clones, roughly nine tenths of which are singletons. The rearrangement links TRBV18 to TRBJ2-5, with D uncertain. The sample was peripheral blood, taken on day 0 of AZD1222 vaccination. The TCR comes from an adult in good health. CDR3 DNA sequence: TGTGCCAGCTCACCTCTGGGTGGGGAGACCCAGTACTTC. It translates to CASSPLGGETQYF.